The sequence of this T cell receptor (beta chain) was determined in a study of blood T cells in healthy people across ages. For the study at large: Template switching retrieved approximately one barcoded beta molecule for each two T cells.

Concerning this clonotype: Its antigen remains unidentified.

A second PCR of roughly 7 to 11 cycles used a sample-barcoded 5' primer and a J-beta primer mix. TCRdb reprocessed the 5' RACE reads via MiXCR and lists one record per CDR3 protein. There are around 990,000 distinct CDR3 sequences in the sample; 35% to 45% occur only once, and around 13% lies in the top ten. The study's findings and limits: No conclusive comparison of naive versus antigen-experienced cells was possible with unsorted PBMCs.

The sequence derives from a man between 18 and 29 years old in good health. Sequenced: blood.

In nucleotides, the CDR3 is TGTGCCAGCAGCCTTTGGGACAACACTGAAGCTTTCTTT. Its protein is CASSLWDNTEAFF. The genes are TRBV12-3 or TRBV12-4 and TRBJ1-1; maybe TRBD1 (5 bases). Trimming shortened V by 6 bases and J by 2 bases, and 10 bases separated the two germline ends. This CDR3 has 13 amino acids.